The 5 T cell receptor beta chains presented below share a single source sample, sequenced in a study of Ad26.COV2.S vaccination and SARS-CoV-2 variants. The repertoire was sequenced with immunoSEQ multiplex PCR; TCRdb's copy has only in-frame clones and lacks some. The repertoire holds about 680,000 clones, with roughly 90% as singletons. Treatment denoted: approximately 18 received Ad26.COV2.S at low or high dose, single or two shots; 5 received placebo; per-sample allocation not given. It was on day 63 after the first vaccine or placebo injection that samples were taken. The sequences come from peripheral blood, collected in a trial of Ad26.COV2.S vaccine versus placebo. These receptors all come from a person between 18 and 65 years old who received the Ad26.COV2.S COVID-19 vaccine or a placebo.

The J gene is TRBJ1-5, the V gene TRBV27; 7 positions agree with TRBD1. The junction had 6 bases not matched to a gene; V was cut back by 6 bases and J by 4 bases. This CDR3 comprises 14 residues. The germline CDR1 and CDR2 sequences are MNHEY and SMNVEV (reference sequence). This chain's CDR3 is CASRTQGDNQPQHF. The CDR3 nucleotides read TGTGCCAGCAGAACCCAGGGGGATAATCAGCCCCAGCATTTT.

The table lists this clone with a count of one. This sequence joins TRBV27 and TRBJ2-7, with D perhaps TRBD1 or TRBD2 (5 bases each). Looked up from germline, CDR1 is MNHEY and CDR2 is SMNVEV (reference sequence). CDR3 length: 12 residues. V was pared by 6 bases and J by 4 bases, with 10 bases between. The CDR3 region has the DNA TGTGCCAGCAGCCAGGGCGGGTACGAGCAGTACTTC. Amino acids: CASSQGGYEQYF.

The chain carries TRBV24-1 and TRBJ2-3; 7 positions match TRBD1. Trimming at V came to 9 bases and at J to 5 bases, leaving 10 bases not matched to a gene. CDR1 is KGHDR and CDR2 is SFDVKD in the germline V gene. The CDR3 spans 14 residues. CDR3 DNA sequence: TGTGCCACCGCTCCGGACAGGCTCCTAGATACGCAGTATTTT. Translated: CATAPDRLLDTQYF.

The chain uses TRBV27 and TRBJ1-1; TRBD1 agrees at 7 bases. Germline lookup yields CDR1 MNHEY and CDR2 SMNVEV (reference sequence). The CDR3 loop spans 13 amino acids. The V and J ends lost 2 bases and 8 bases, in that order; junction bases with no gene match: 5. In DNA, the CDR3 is TGTGCCAGCAGTTTAAGCCGCAGGGGGGAAGCTTTCTTT. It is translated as CASSLSRRGEAFF.

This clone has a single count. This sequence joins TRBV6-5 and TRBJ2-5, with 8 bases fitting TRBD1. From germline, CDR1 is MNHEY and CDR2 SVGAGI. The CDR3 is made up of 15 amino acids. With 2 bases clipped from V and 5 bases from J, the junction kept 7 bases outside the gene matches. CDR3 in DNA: TGTGCCAGCAGTTACGGGACAGGCCAAGGGGAGACCCAGTACTTC. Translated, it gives CASSYGTGQGETQYF.